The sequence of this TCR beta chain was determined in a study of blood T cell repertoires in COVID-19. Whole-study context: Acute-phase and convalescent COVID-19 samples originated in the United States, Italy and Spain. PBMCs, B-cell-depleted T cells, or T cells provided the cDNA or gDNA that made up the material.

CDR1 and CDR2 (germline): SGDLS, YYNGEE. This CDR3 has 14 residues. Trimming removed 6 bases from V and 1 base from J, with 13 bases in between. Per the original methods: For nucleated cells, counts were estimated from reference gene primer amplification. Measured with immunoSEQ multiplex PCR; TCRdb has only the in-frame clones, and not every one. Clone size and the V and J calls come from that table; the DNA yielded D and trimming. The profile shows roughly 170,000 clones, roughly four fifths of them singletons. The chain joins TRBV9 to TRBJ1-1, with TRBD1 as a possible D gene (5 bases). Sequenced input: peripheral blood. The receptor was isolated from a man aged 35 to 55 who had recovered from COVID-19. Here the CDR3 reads CASNRGGGNTEAFF. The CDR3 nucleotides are TGTGCCAGCAACCGAGGCGGGGGGAACACTGAAGCTTTCTTT.